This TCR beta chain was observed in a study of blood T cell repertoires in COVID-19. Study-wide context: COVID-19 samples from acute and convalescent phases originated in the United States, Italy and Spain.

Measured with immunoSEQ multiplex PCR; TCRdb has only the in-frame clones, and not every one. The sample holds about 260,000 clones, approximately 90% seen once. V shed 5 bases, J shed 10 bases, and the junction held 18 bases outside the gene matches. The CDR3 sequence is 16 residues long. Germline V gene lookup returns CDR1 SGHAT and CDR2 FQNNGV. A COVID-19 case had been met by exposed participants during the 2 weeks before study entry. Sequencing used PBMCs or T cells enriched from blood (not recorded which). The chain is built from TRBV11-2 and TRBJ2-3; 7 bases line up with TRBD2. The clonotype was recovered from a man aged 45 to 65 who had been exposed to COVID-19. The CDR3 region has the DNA TGTGCCAGCAGCCCTGTGGGGACTAAGCCCGTTGGGGCGCAGTATTTT. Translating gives CASSPVGTKPVGAQYF.